This TCR beta chain was recovered during a study of siplizumab effects on memory and regulatory T cells. Findings and caveats of the study: Controls had about 29% Treg-derived mappable alloreactive CD4+ clones on average, versus approximately 73% with siplizumab. A major contribution to the alloresponse seemed to be made by naive T cells, which seemed more diverse than memory cells.

The length of the CDR3 is 17 residues. Germline CDR1 reads SGHVS; CDR2 reads FQNEAQ. V was clipped by 3 bases and J by 5 bases, with 19 bases between them. In the case of this clone: The antigen remains undetermined.

The assay was immunoSEQ multiplex PCR, and TCRdb's table has in-frame clones only and misses some. The table has roughly 100,000 clones, around nine tenths seen once. The origin of this receptor is a human donor in good health. The V call is TRBV7-8, the J call TRBJ2-2; D ambiguous. The sample taken for sequencing was CD4+ T cells sorted from blood. CDR3 protein: CASSFERPVKGTGELFF. CDR3 nucleotides: TGTGCCAGCAGCTTTGAACGGCCGGTGAAAGGGACCGGGGAGCTGTTTTTT. The variable domain in full, completed from reference TRBV7-8 and TRBJ2-2, reads GAGVSQSPRYKVAKRGQDVALRCDPISGHVSLFWYQQALGQGPEFLTYFQNEAQLDKSGLPSDRFFAERPEGSVSTLKIQRTQQEDSAVYLCASSFERPVKGTGELFFGEGSRLTVL.